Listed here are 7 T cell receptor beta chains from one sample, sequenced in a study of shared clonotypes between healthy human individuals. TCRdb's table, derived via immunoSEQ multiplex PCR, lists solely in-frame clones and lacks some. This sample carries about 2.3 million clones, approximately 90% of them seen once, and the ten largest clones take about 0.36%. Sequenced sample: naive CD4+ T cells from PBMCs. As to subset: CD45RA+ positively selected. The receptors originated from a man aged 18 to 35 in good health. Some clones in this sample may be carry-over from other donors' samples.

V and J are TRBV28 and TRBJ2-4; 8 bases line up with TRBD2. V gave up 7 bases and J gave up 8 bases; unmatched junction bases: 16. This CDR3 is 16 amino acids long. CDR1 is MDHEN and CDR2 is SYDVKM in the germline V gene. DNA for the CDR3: TGTGCCAGCACCACCGGCGGGAGGCGCAAATGGGACATTCAGTACTTC. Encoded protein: CASTTGGRRKWDIQYF. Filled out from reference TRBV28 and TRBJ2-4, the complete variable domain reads DVKVTQSSRYLVKRTGEKVFLECVQDMDHENMFWYRQDPGLGLRLIYFSYDVKMKEKGDIPEGYSVSREKKERFSLILESASTNQTSMYLCASTTGGRRKWDIQYFGAGTRLSVL.

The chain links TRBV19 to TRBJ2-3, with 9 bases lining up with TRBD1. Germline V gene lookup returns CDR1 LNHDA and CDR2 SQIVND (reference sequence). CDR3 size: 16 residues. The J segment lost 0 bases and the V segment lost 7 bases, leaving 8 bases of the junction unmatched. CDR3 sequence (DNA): TGTGCCAGTACAATGACAGGGGGAGGCAGCACAGATACGCAGTATTTT. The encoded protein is CASTMTGGGSTDTQYF.

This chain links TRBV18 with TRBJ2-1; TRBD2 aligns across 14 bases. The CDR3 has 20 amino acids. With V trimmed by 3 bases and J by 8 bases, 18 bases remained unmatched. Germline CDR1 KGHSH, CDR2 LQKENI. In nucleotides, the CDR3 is TGTGCCAGCTCACCCCGTGTGGGACTAGCGGGAGTGCCAAAGGGCGATGAGCAGTTCTTC. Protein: CASSPRVGLAGVPKGDEQFF.

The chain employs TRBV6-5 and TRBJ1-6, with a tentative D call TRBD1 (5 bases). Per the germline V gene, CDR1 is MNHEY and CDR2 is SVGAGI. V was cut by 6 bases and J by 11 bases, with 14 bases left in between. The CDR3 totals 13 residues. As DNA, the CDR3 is TGTGCCAGCAGAAGGGGTTCAGGGACACCCCTCCACTTT. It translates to CASRRGSGTPLHF.

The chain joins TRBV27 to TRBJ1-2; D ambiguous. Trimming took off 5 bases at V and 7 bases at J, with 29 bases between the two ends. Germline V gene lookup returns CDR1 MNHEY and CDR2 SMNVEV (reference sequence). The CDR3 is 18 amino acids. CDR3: CASSTYIRTEGFRAGYTF. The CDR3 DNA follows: TGTGCCAGCAGTACTTATATTAGGACGGAGGGCTTTCGCGCTGGCTACACCTTC.

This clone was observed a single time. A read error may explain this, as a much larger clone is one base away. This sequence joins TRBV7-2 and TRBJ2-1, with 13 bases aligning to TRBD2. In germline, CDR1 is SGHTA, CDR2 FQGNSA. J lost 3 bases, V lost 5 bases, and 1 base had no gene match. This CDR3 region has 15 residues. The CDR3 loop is CASSRLAGGYNEQFF. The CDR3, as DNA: TGTGCCAGCAGCAGACTAGCGGGGGGCTACAATGAGCAGTTCTTC.

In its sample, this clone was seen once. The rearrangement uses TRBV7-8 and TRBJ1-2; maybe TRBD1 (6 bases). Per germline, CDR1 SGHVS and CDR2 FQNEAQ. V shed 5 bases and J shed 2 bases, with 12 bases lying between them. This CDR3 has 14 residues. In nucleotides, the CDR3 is TGTGCCAGCAGCCTGGGGACAAAAAACTATGGCTACACCTTC. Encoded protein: CASSLGTKNYGYTF.